Listed here is a single T cell receptor (beta chain). Categorization into cohorts depended on clinical history that participants reported. This specimen belongs to a study of blood T cell repertoires in COVID-19. Study information: Cohort 3 donors counted as recovered after two negative PCRs, clearance, or resolved symptoms. The United States, Italy and Spain supplied acute and convalescent COVID-19 samples.

Germline CDR1 and CDR2: SGHNT and YYREEE (reference sequence). The CDR3 runs 15 residues. The V and J ends lost 1 base and 6 bases, in that order; junction bases with no gene match: 5. Original analysis: Researchers report that nucleated cell counts were estimated from reference gene primer amplification. Libraries were prepared by immunoSEQ multiplex PCR; TCRdb keeps only in-frame clonotypes and omits some of them. V and J calls and clone size are given by that table; D and trimming were obtained from the DNA. The sample carries hundreds of thousands of clones, roughly 90% recorded once. The sequence was obtained from a woman aged 45-65 years in a cohort exposed to, infected with or recovered from COVID-19 (not recorded which). J is TRBJ2-1 and V is TRBV5-4; 9 bases fit TRBD2. The sequencing sample was made of PBMCs or T cells enriched from blood (not recorded which). The CDR3 is CASSLPAGGRNEQFF. CDR3 DNA: TGTGCCAGCAGCTTGCCAGCGGGGGGCCGCAATGAGCAGTTCTTC.